The rows below give T cell receptor beta chains drawn from one sample of a study of shared clonotypes between healthy human individuals. Some clones are missing from TCRdb's copy, which holds only in-frame ones; the method was immunoSEQ multiplex PCR. The table has some 1.5 million clones, around 98% seen once. The specimen was naive CD4+ T cells sorted from blood. Source of these receptors: a man aged 25 to 45 in good health. The CDR3 runs from the conserved cysteine through the conserved F or W. The D gene is left open where the match is weak.

v_call,d_call,j_call,cdr3_aa,cdr3_nt
TRBV7-9,TRBD2,TRBJ2-7,CASSFGRGSSYEQYF,TGTGCCAGCAGCTTCGGGCGGGGGAGCTCCTACGAGCAGTACTTC
TRBV7-9,NA,TRBJ2-7,CAVRVGTGPYEQYF,TGTGCCGTCCGGGTCGGGACTGGACCCTACGAGCAGTACTTC
TRBV7-9,NA,TRBJ2-1,CASSPAGSSYNEQFF,TGTGCCAGCAGTCCTGCGGGGAGCTCCTACAATGAGCAGTTCTTC
TRBV6-6,NA,TRBJ2-1,CASSPPYNEQFF,TGTGCCAGCAGCCCCCCATACAATGAGCAGTTCTTC
TRBV6-5,NA,TRBJ1-4,CASSYSGEKLFF,TGTGCCAGCAGTTACTCAGGTGAAAAACTGTTTTTT
TRBV11-2,TRBD2,TRBJ2-5,CASSLGGGNQETQYF,TGTGCCAGCAGCTTAGGGGGGGGGAACCAAGAGACCCAGTACTTC
TRBV6-1,NA,TRBJ1-2,CASSEREQSYGYTF,TGTGCCAGCAGTGAACGAGAGCAGAGCTATGGCTACACCTTC
TRBV5-1,TRBD2,TRBJ2-1,CASSFSNISGRAHGEQFF,TGCGCCAGCAGCTTCTCAAACATTAGCGGGAGGGCTCATGGTGAGCAGTTCTTC
TRBV7-2,NA,TRBJ2-4,CASSLSVAKNIQYF,TGTGCCAGCAGCTTATCCGTAGCCAAAAACATTCAGTACTTC
TRBV27,NA,TRBJ2-2,CASSRSSIPGELFF,TGTGCCAGCAGCAGATCTAGTATTCCCGGGGAGCTGTTTTTT
TRBV29-1,TRBD1,TRBJ2-2,CSARTGENTGELFF,TGCAGCGCTAGGACAGGAGAGAACACCGGGGAGCTGTTTTTT
TRBV7-7,NA,TRBJ2-5,CASSLSLRGTQYF,TGTGCTAGCAGCTTATCCCTACGAGGGACCCAGTACTTC